This is a list of T cell receptor beta chains from one sample in a study of T-cell memory formation after mild COVID-19. Each CDR3 protein gets one entry after TCRdb re-called the 5' RACE reads with MiXCR. The repertoire holds a few hundred thousand distinct CDR3 sequences, with roughly 10% as singletons. The sequencing sample was made of PBMCs or a T cell subset sorted from them (not recorded which). These receptors all stem from a man aged 18 to 29 who had mild COVID-19 (a few samples of this study predate the infection). Cell type and time point are not known. Both conserved end residues are part of each CDR3. A D gene is named only where the DNA matches it firmly.

V: TRBV3-1
length: 18
D: TRBD1
CDR3: CASSQELGTGGTPYEQYF

V: TRBV25-1
length: 14
D: .
CDR3: CASSGRDQGETQYF

V: TRBV18
length: 13
D: .
CDR3: CASSSTGFETQYF

V: TRBV29-1
length: 15
D: .
CDR3: CSVEEGEGTTYEQYF

V: TRBV6-6
length: 12
D: .
CDR3: CASRQGNNEQFF

V: TRBV7-6
length: 14
D: .
CDR3: CASSQLSGANVLTF

V: TRBV9
length: 16
D: .
CDR3: CASSDLGAGPYNEQFF

V: TRBV7-2
length: 13
D: .
CDR3: CASSLMGAGEQYF

V: TRBV12-3/TRBV12-4
length: 15
D: TRBD2
CDR3: CASSSSSGGGETQYF

V: TRBV11-2
length: 15
D: .
CDR3: CASRFSRLNTGELFF

V: TRBV4-1
length: 11
D: .
CDR3: CASSQETAIYF

V: TRBV7-9
length: 11
D: .
CDR3: CASRQWETQYF

V: TRBV12-3/TRBV12-4
length: 13
D: .
CDR3: CASSFGRNYGYTF

V: TRBV25-1
length: 13
D: TRBD1
CDR3: CAGQGAHTDTQYF

V: TRBV5-4
length: 15
D: .
CDR3: CASSLAQGQDSPLHF

V: TRBV10-2
length: 12
D: .
CDR3: CASSAGTEKLFF

V: TRBV11-3
length: 16
D: .
CDR3: CASSQGVGGAQETQYF

V: TRBV7-2
length: 13
D: .
CDR3: CASSISGANVLTF

V: TRBV5-1
length: 14
D: .
CDR3: CASSLDRVADEQFF

V: TRBV29-1
length: 14
D: .
CDR3: CSVVRLLGGTEAFF

V: TRBV29-1
length: 14
D: .
CDR3: CSVEDLSHTGELFF

V: TRBV5-1
length: 14
D: .
CDR3: CASSTPDGYTEAFF

V: TRBV7-2
length: 16
D: TRBD2
CDR3: CASSLTSGGLVETQYF

V: TRBV28
length: 16
D: .
CDR3: CASSFYAAATNEKLFF

V: TRBV5-1
length: 16
D: .
CDR3: CASSSPRRQKTDTQYF

V: TRBV7-2
length: 15
D: .
CDR3: CASSPGGGGDQPQHF

V: TRBV10-1
length: 13
D: .
CDR3: CASSAGLTDTQYF

V: TRBV7-9
length: 14
D: .
CDR3: CASTPDLTRTEAFF

V: TRBV18
length: 13
D: .
CDR3: CASSFTMADTQYF

V: TRBV7-2
length: 13
D: .
CDR3: CASSLRGWTEAFF

V: TRBV9
length: 15
D: .
CDR3: CASSARGVSNQPQHF

V: TRBV2
length: 13
D: .
CDR3: CASSEDIGYEQYF

V: TRBV7-3
length: 16
D: TRBD2
CDR3: CASSVRAGGRNGELFF

V: TRBV11-2
length: 11
D: .
CDR3: CASSLGDIQYF

V: TRBV11-1
length: 15
D: .
CDR3: CASTLGSAVGYEQYF

V: TRBV7-3
length: 14
D: .
CDR3: CASSPRARNTEAFF

V: TRBV10-3
length: 15
D: .
CDR3: CAISGSLGENTEAFF

V: TRBV4-1
length: 16
D: .
CDR3: CASSQEGVPSTDTQYF

V: TRBV11-3
length: 13
D: .
CDR3: CASSYSEGDTQYF

V: TRBV28
length: 17
D: .
CDR3: CASSPSGGGHSTDTQYF

V: TRBV6-5
length: 15
D: .
CDR3: CASSYSPGTHYEQYF

V: TRBV6-6
length: 14
D: .
CDR3: CASSYEMDHQPQHF

V: TRBV15
length: 16
D: .
CDR3: CATSAEPPGPVWDIYF

V: TRBV20-1
length: 13
D: .
CDR3: CSAPGVGTDTQYF

V: TRBV6-2/TRBV6-3
length: 13
D: .
CDR3: CASSFRAGYGYTF

V: TRBV5-5
length: 14
D: .
CDR3: CASRAVSNTGELFF

V: TRBV10-1
length: 13
D: TRBD1
CDR3: CASRGQGDHEQFF

V: TRBV6-2/TRBV6-3
length: 15
D: .
CDR3: CASSYSIGGTYEQYF